One and the same sample provided the 9 T cell receptor beta chains below, sequenced in a study of blood T cell repertoires in COVID-19. Sequenced by immunoSEQ multiplex PCR; TCRdb stores in-frame clones only, minus some. The sample yields a few hundred thousand clones, approximately 81% seen once. Sequencing was done on a sample of peripheral blood. The receptors shown here come from a woman aged 60 to 75 who had recovered from COVID-19.

V is TRBV2 and J is TRBJ1-4, with D possibly being TRBD1 (6 bases). V lost 6 bases and J 5 bases, leaving 13 bases between the germline ends. The CDR3 contains 14 residues. CDR1 SNHLY and CDR2 FYNNEI come from the germline V gene. CDR3 region: CASRARQVNEKLFF. The CDR3 coding sequence is TGTGCCAGCAGGGCCCGACAGGTGAATGAAAAACTGTTTTTT.

V and J are TRBV5-6 and TRBJ2-5; perhaps TRBD2 as D (5 bases). Per germline, CDR1 SGHDT and CDR2 YYEEEE. V was clipped by 0 bases and J by 2 bases, with 11 bases between them. The CDR3 runs 15 residues. The CDR3 DNA follows: TGTGCCAGCAGCTTGGTTTATACGGGGCAAGAGACCCAGTACTTC. Amino acid sequence: CASSLVYTGQETQYF.

The V and J genes are TRBV7-8 and TRBJ1-5; TRBD1 might be the D (6 bases). V lost 3 bases to trimming and J lost 8 bases, with 14 bases between them. The length of the CDR3 is 14 residues. CDR1 SGHVS and CDR2 FQNEAQ come from the germline V gene. The DNA for the CDR3 is TGTGCCAGCAGCTTCAACAGGGATTTGGAGCCCCAGCATTTT. Encoded protein: CASSFNRDLEPQHF. Full variable domain (rest looked up from reference TRBV7-8 and TRBJ1-5): GAGVSQSPRYKVAKRGQDVALRCDPISGHVSLFWYQQALGQGPEFLTYFQNEAQLDKSGLPSDRFFAERPEGSVSTLKIQRTQQEDSAVYLCASSFNRDLEPQHFGDGTRLSIL.

The chain has TRBV6-5 and TRBJ1-1; TRBD1 might be the D (6 bases). V dropped 8 bases and J dropped 1 base, with 14 bases sitting between them. CDR1 is MNHEY and CDR2 is SVGAGI in the germline V gene. The CDR3 contains 14 residues. This chain's CDR3 is CASGGGGANTEAFF. Written as DNA, the CDR3 is TGTGCCAGCGGAGGGGGGGGCGCGAACACTGAAGCTTTCTTT.

The rearrangement links TRBV29-1 to TRBJ2-7; possibly TRBD2 for D (6 bases). Germline lookup yields CDR1 SQVTM and CDR2 ANQGSEA. V was trimmed by 5 bases and J by 4 bases, leaving 18 bases between them. There are 14 residues in the CDR3. The CDR3 DNA is TGCAGCGTTCCGGGGGATGGGGGGACTTACGAGCAGTACTTC. Protein: CSVPGDGGTYEQYF.

The rearrangement joins TRBV9 to TRBJ2-1; maybe TRBD1 (5 bases). This CDR3 has 14 residues. Germline CDR1 and CDR2: SGDLS and YYNGEE. V was pared by 0 bases and J by 6 bases, with 10 bases between. The CDR3 here is CASSVAWGSNEQFF. CDR3 DNA sequence: TGTGCCAGCAGCGTAGCTTGGGGCAGCAATGAGCAGTTCTTC.

The chain carries TRBV3-1 (or the pseudogene TRBV3-2) and TRBJ1-4; possibly TRBD1 for D (5 bases). Deletions cut 2 bases from V and 10 bases from J, with 14 bases between. Germline V gene data show CDR1 as LGHDT and CDR2 as YNNKEL (reference sequence). This CDR3 region has 14 residues. The CDR3 loop is CASSQFFREGKLFF. The CDR3, as DNA: TGTGCCAGCAGCCAATTCTTCAGGGAAGGAAAACTGTTTTTT.

The rearrangement joins TRBV28 to TRBJ2-7; D might be TRBD1 (5 bases). Trimming took off 7 bases at V and 3 bases at J, with 10 bases between the two ends. This CDR3 has 12 residues. Looked up from germline, CDR1 is MDHEN and CDR2 is SYDVKM. CDR3 region: CASTTQGYEQYF. CDR3 coding DNA: TGTGCCAGCACCACCCAGGGCTACGAGCAGTACTTC.

The rearrangement uses TRBV21-1 and TRBJ2-1; the table assigns TRBD2, which was not confirmed against the DNA. TRBV21-1 is annotated as a pseudogene. The CDR3 contains 17 residues. The DNA for the CDR3 is TGTGCCAGCAGCATAAATTCCGGGACTAGTTGGGGGAATGAGCAGTTCTTC. Amino acid sequence: CASSINSGTSWGNEQFF.